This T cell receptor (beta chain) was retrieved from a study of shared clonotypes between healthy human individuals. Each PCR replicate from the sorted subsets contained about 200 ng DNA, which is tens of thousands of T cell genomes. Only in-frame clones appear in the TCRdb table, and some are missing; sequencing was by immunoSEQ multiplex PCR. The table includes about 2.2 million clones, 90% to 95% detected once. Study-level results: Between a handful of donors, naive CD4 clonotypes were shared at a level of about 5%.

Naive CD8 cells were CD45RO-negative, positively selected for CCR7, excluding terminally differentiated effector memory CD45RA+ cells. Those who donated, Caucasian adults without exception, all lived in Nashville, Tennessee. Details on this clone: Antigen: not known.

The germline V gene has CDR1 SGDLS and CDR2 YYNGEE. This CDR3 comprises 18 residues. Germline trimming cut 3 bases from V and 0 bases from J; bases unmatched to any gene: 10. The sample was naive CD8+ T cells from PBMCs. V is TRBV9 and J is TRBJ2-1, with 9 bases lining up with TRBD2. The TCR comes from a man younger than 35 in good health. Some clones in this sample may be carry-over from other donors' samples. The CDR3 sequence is CASSAEGLASSSYNEQFF. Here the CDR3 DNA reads TGTGCCAGCAGCGCCGAGGGACTAGCATCGAGCTCCTACAATGAGCAGTTCTTC.